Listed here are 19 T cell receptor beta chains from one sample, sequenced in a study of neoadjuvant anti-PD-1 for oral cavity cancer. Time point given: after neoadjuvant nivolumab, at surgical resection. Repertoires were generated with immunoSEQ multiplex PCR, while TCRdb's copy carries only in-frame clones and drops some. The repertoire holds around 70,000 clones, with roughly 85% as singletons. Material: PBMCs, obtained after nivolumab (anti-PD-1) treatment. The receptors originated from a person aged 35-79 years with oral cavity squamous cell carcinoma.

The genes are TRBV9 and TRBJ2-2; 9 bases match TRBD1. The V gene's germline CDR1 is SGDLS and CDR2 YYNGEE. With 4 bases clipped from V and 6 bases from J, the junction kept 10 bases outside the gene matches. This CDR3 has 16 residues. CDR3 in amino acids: CASSLTGGIGAGELFF. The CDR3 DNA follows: TGTGCCAGCAGCCTTACAGGGGGCATAGGGGCCGGGGAGCTGTTTTTT.

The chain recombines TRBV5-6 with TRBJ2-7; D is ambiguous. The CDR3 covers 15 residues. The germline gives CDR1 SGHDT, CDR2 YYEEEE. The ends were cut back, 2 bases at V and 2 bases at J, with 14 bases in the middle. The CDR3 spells CASSFRAILPYEQYF. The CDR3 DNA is TGTGCCAGCAGCTTCCGGGCCATCCTCCCCTACGAGCAGTACTTC. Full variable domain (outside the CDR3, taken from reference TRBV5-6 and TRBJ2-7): DAGVTQSPTHLIKTRGQQVTLRCSPKSGHDTVSWYQQALGQGPQFIFQYYEEEERQRGNFPDRFSGHQFPNYSSELNVNALLLGDSALYLCASSFRAILPYEQYFGPGTRLTVT.

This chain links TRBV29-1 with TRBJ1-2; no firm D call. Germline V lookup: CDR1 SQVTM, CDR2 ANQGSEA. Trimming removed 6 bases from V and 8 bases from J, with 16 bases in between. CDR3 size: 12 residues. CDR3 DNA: TGCAGCGTCCCCACAAGACCCTTGGGCTACACCTTC. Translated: CSVPTRPLGYTF.

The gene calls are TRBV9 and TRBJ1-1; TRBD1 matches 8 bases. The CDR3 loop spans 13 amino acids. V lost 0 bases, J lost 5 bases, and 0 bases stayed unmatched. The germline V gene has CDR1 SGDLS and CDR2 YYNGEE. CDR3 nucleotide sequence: TGTGCCAGCAGCGTAGGACAGGGGACTGAAGCTTTCTTT. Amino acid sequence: CASSVGQGTEAFF.

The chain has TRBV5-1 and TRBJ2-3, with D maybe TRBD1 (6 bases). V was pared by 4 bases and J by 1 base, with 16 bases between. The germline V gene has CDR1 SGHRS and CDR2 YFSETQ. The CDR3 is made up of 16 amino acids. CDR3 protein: CASSIPLGARTDTQYF. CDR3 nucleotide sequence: TGCGCCAGCAGCATCCCGCTGGGGGCGCGCACAGATACGCAGTATTTT.

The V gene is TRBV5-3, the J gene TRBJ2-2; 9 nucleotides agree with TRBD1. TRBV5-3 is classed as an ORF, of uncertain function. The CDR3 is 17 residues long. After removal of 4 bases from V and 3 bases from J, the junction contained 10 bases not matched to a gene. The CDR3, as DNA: TGTGCCAGAAGCCGGATAGAGACAGGGGGTGACACCGGGGAGCTGTTTTTT. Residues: CARSRIETGGDTGELFF.

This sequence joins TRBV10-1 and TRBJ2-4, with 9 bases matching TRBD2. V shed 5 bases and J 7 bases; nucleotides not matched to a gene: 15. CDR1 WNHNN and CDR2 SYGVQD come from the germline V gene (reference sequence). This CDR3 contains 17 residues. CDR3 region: CASSPHGLASESNIQYF. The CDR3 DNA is TGCGCCAGCAGTCCCCACGGACTAGCGTCTGAATCCAACATTCAGTACTTC.

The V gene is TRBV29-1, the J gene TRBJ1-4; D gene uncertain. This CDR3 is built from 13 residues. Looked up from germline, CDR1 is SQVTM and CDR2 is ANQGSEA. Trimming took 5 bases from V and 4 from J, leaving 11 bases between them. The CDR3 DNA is TGCAGCGTTCTATCCAGTTTTAATGAAAAACTGTTTTTT. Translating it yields CSVLSSFNEKLFF.

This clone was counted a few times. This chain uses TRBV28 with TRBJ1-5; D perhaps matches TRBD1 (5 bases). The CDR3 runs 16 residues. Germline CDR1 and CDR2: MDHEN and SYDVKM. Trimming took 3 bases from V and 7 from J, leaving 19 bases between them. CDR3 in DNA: TGTGCCAGCAGTTTGGGGGGGATGGATGCGAGCCAGCCCCAGCATTTT. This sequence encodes CASSLGGMDASQPQHF.

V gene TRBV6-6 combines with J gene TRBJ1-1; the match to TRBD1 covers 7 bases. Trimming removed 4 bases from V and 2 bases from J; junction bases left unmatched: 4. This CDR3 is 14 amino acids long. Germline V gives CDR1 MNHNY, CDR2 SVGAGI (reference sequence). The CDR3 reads CASSWGTANTEAFF. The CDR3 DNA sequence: TGTGCCAGCAGTTGGGGGACAGCTAACACTGAAGCTTTCTTT.

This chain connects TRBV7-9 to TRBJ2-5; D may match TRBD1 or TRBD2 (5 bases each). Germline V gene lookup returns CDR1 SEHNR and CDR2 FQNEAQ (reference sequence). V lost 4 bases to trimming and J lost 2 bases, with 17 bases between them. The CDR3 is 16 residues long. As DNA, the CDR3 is TGTGCCAGCAGCTCCCCCCCGGGACGGATACAAGAGACCCAGTACTTC. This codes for CASSSPPGRIQETQYF.

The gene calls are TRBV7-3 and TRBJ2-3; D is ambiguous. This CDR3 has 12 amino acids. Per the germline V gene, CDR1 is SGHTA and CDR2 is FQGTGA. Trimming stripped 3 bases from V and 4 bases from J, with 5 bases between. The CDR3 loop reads CASSFTADTQYF. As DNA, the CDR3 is TGTGCCAGCAGCTTCACAGCAGATACGCAGTATTTT.

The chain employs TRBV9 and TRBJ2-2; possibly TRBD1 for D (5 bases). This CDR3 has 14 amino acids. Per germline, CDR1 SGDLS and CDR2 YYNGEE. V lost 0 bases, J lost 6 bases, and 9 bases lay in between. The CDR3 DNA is TGTGCCAGCAGCGTAGACCAGGGTTCCGGGGAGCTGTTTTTT. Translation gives CASSVDQGSGELFF.

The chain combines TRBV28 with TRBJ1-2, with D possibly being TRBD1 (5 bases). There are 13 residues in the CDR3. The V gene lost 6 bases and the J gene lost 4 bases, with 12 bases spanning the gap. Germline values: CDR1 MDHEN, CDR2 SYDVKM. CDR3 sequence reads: CASSWDGPYGYTF. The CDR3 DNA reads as TGTGCCAGCAGCTGGGACGGACCCTATGGCTACACCTTC.

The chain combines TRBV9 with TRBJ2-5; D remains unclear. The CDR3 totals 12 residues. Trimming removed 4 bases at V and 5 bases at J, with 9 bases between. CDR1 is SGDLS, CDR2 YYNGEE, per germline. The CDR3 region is CASSPTGETQYF. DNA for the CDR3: TGTGCCAGCAGCCCGACTGGGGAGACCCAGTACTTC.

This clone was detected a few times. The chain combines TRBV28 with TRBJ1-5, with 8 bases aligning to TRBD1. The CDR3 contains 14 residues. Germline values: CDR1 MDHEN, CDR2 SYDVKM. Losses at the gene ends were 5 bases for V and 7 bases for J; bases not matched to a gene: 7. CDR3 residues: CASSPHRGGQPQHF. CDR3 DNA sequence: TGTGCCAGCAGTCCTCACAGGGGGGGACAGCCCCAGCATTTT.

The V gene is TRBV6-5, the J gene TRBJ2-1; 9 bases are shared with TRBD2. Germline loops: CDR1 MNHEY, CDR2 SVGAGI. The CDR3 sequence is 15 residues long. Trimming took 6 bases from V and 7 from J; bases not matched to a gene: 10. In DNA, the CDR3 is TGTGCCAGCAGACTTACAGCGGGGGGTGAAAATGAGCAGTTCTTC. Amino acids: CASRLTAGGENEQFF.

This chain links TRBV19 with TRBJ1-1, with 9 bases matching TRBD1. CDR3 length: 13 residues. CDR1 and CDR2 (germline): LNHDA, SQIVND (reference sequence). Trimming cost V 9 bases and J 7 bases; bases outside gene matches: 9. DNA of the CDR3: TGTGCCAGCCTACTAACAGGGGGCGTTGAAGCTTTCTTT. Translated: CASLLTGGVEAFF.

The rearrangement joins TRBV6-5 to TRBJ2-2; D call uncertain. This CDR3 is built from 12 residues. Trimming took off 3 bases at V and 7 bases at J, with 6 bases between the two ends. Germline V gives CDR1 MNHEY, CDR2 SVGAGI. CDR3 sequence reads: CASSYSNGELFF. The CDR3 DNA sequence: TGTGCCAGCAGTTATTCCAACGGGGAGCTGTTTTTT.